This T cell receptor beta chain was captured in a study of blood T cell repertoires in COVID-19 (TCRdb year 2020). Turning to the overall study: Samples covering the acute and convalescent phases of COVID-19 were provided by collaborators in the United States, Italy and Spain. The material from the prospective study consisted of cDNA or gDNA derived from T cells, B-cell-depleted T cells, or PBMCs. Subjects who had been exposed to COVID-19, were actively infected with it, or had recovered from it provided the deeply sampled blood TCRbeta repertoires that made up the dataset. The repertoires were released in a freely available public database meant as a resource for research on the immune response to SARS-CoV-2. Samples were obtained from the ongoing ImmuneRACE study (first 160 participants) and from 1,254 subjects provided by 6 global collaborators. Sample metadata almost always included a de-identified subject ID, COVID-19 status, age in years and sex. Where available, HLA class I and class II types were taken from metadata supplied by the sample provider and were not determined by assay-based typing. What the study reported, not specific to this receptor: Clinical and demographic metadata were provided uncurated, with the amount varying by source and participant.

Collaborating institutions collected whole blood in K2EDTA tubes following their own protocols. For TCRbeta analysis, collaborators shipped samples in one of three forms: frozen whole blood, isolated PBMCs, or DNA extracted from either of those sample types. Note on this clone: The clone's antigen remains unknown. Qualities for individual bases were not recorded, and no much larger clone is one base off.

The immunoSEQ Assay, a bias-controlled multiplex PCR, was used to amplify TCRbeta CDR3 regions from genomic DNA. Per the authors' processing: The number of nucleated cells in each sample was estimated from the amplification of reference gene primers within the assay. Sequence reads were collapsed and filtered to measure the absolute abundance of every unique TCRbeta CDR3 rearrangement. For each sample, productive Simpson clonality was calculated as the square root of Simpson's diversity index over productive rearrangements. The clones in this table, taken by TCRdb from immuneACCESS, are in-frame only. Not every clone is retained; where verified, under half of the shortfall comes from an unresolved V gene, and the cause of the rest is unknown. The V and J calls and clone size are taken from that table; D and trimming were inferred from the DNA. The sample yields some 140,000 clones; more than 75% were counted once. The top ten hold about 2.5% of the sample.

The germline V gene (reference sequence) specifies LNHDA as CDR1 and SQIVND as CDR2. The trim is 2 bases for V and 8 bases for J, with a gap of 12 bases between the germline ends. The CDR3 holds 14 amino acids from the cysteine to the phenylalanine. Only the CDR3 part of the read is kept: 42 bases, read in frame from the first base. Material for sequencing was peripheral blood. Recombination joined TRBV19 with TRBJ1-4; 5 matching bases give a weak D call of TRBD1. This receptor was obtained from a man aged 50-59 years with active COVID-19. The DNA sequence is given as TGTGCCAGTAGTATACAGCAGGGTGGAGAAAAACTGTTTTTT. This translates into CASSIQQGGEKLFF.